The rows below give T cell receptor beta chains drawn from one sample of a study of regulatory T cells. TCRdb's table, derived via immunoSEQ multiplex PCR, lists solely in-frame clones and lacks some. This table holds just over 20,000 clones, over 85% found once. Sequenced material: CD8+ T cells sorted from blood. The receptors come from a child aged 2-15 years with CD3G deficiency. Each CDR3 is given with its conserved first and last residue. Fields, in order: V gene, J gene, CDR3 protein.

v_call: TRBV7-8
j_call: TRBJ1-1
cdr3_aa: CASSLVGGGVGGEAFF

v_call: TRBV7-9
j_call: TRBJ1-5
cdr3_aa: CASSLGNQPQHF

v_call: TRBV13
j_call: TRBJ2-1
cdr3_aa: CASSLAGGEQFF

v_call: TRBV7-8
j_call: TRBJ2-5
cdr3_aa: CASSFPGMDIQETQYF

v_call: TRBV27
j_call: TRBJ2-5
cdr3_aa: CASHLGVKETQYF

v_call: TRBV11-2
j_call: TRBJ2-1
cdr3_aa: CASRRRGYNEQFF

v_call: TRBV27
j_call: TRBJ2-7
cdr3_aa: CASSFNRGAEQYF

v_call: TRBV28
j_call: TRBJ2-6
cdr3_aa: CASSSGQGYLPGANVLTF

v_call: TRBV28
j_call: TRBJ2-1
cdr3_aa: CASSHGARIGGNEQFF

v_call: TRBV28
j_call: TRBJ2-3
cdr3_aa: CASSRDRYTDTQYF

v_call: TRBV7-8
j_call: TRBJ2-7
cdr3_aa: CASSSGTGANEQYF

v_call: TRBV7-8
j_call: TRBJ2-2
cdr3_aa: CASSLDQTSGSGELFF

v_call: TRBV6-6
j_call: TRBJ2-3
cdr3_aa: CASSPTHTDTQYF

v_call: TRBV29-1
j_call: TRBJ2-3
cdr3_aa: CSVDRKATDTQYF

v_call: TRBV19
j_call: TRBJ1-6
cdr3_aa: CASRSAGANSPLHF

v_call: TRBV28
j_call: TRBJ1-5
cdr3_aa: CASSPDGNQPQHF

v_call: TRBV28
j_call: TRBJ1-1
cdr3_aa: CASSPTGSAFAEAFF

v_call: TRBV5-1
j_call: TRBJ2-1
cdr3_aa: CASSLEQGTPIF

v_call: TRBV7-9
j_call: TRBJ2-7
cdr3_aa: CASSPANGYEQYF

v_call: TRBV27
j_call: TRBJ2-7
cdr3_aa: CASSPGPGPYEQYF

v_call: TRBV5-1
j_call: TRBJ2-1
cdr3_aa: CASSRLPGDEQFF

v_call: TRBV28
j_call: TRBJ1-6
cdr3_aa: CASSLFGQSSPLHF

v_call: TRBV7-8
j_call: TRBJ2-3
cdr3_aa: CASSPKSGATDTQYF

v_call: TRBV28
j_call: TRBJ2-7
cdr3_aa: CASSYRPGQTLAEQYF

v_call: TRBV6-1
j_call: TRBJ2-7
cdr3_aa: CASSEGTGLKEQYF

v_call: TRBV6-6
j_call: TRBJ2-3
cdr3_aa: CASSYGRDTQYF

v_call: TRBV29-1
j_call: TRBJ2-5
cdr3_aa: CSVDQAAEQETQYF

v_call: TRBV27
j_call: TRBJ2-7
cdr3_aa: CASSLSGFGAYEQYF

v_call: TRBV7-8
j_call: TRBJ2-7
cdr3_aa: CASSLSGTYEQYF

v_call: TRBV18
j_call: TRBJ2-1
cdr3_aa: CASSPLRGNEQFF

v_call: TRBV19
j_call: TRBJ2-1
cdr3_aa: CASSVGGTWNEQFF

v_call: TRBV28
j_call: TRBJ2-7
cdr3_aa: CASSSAVAYEQYF

v_call: TRBV28
j_call: TRBJ2-7
cdr3_aa: CASSFRSGGSDEQYF

v_call: TRBV27
j_call: TRBJ2-7
cdr3_aa: CASSLKGLGTYEQYF

v_call: TRBV7-9
j_call: TRBJ2-1
cdr3_aa: CASSSFPDNEQFF

v_call: TRBV6-6
j_call: TRBJ1-2
cdr3_aa: CASSSKLTGGHYGYTF

v_call: TRBV28
j_call: TRBJ2-6
cdr3_aa: CASSLPVGPSGANVLTF

v_call: TRBV28
j_call: TRBJ1-4
cdr3_aa: CASREQGDEKLFF

v_call: TRBV28
j_call: TRBJ2-7
cdr3_aa: CASSLGYEYGGGDEQYF

v_call: TRBV28
j_call: TRBJ2-5
cdr3_aa: CASSLVQGKTQYF

v_call: TRBV5-1
j_call: TRBJ1-1
cdr3_aa: CASSYSLGGIGTEAFF

v_call: TRBV13
j_call: TRBJ2-3
cdr3_aa: CASSGGGSTDTQYF

v_call: TRBV28
j_call: TRBJ1-1
cdr3_aa: CASSGINTEAFF

v_call: TRBV28
j_call: TRBJ2-1
cdr3_aa: CASRPDRGLENEQFF

v_call: TRBV6-1
j_call: TRBJ2-7
cdr3_aa: CASSELRDISYEQYF

v_call: TRBV28
j_call: TRBJ2-1
cdr3_aa: CASSFPWTSGSSEEQFF

v_call: TRBV7-9
j_call: TRBJ2-3
cdr3_aa: CASSAEATDTQYF

v_call: TRBV28
j_call: TRBJ2-4
cdr3_aa: CASSSGQNEVSIQYF

v_call: TRBV28
j_call: TRBJ1-4
cdr3_aa: CASRSPGTGHREKLFF